The source of this T cell receptor beta chain is a study of CD8+ T cells in alopecia areata. The authors extracted RNA and reverse transcribed it into cDNA as the sequencing template. Here immunoSEQ multiplex PCR was the method, and the copy in TCRdb shows in-frame clones only, minus some. Of approximately 300,000 clones listed, roughly 64% were seen once; the top ten hold under 2%. Treatment meaning: oral pan-JAK inhibitor, 5-10 mg twice daily. Peripheral blood samples and lesional scalp punch biopsies were obtained from alopecia areata patients. Sorted populations comprised CD4+ and CD8+ T cells obtained from PBMCs. The CDR3 length is 13 residues. Trimming took off 3 bases at V and 5 bases at J, with 11 bases between the two ends. CDR1 is SGHRS, CDR2 YFSETQ, per germline.

The chain recombines TRBV5-1 with TRBJ2-5; D gene ambiguous. The starting material was CD4+ T cells sorted from blood, obtained at week 24, from a patient treated with tofacitinib. The sequence derives from a human donor with alopecia areata. The chain's CDR3 is CASSSQPAETQYF. CDR3 sequence (DNA): TGCGCCAGCAGCTCCCAACCCGCGGAGACCCAGTACTTC.